Shown below are 26 T cell receptor beta chains from a single sample sequenced in a study of blood T cell repertoires in COVID-19. Sequenced by immunoSEQ multiplex PCR; TCRdb stores in-frame clones only, minus some. The sample holds 100,000 to 150,000 clones; around 83% are singletons and the top ten take 5.5% to 6.5%. The specimen was peripheral blood. Receptors were obtained from a man at least 80 years old with active or convalescent COVID-19.

The chain combines TRBV19 with TRBJ1-2, with a weak D call TRBD1 (6 bases). Germline assignment: CDR1 LNHDA and CDR2 SQIVND (reference sequence). This CDR3 has 19 residues. The V gene lost 1 base and the J gene lost 4 bases, with 25 bases spanning the gap. CDR3 nucleotides: TGTGCCAGTAGTATAGTGTCGGGACAACGAACCCTAACCTCCTATGGCTACACCTTC. Protein: CASSIVSGQRTLTSYGYTF.

The chain joins TRBV3-1 (or the pseudogene TRBV3-2) to TRBJ2-2; possibly TRBD2 for D (6 bases). Between the trimmed V and J ends, which lost 2 bases and 1 base, there was a span of 11 bases. Germline V gene sequence: CDR1 LGHDT, CDR2 YNNKEL (reference sequence). The CDR3 is 16 amino acids. The CDR3 region has the DNA TGTGCCAGCAGCCAATATGGGACTCTGAACACCGGGGAGCTGTTTTTT. Encoded protein: CASSQYGTLNTGELFF.

The J gene is TRBJ1-1, the V gene TRBV5-6, with a possible D match to TRBD1 (5 bases). The germline V gene encodes CDR1 SGHDT and CDR2 YYEEEE. Trimming shortened V by 2 bases and J by 0 bases, and 14 bases separated the two germline ends. The CDR3 has 16 amino acids. The CDR3 loop is CASSFGYRSLNTEAFF. In DNA form, the CDR3 reads TGTGCCAGCAGCTTCGGCTACAGGTCATTGAACACTGAAGCTTTCTTT.

The CDR3 reads CASSIYRDGTEAFF. The CDR3 nucleotides are TGTGCCAGCAGCATCTACAGGGATGGAACTGAAGCTTTCTTT. The chain links TRBV2 to TRBJ1-1; D is perhaps TRBD1 (6 bases). The CDR3 spans 14 residues. Trimming cost V 6 bases and J 5 bases, with 16 bases left between them. CDR1 and CDR2 (germline): SNHLY, FYNNEI.

The chain joins TRBV28 to TRBJ2-4, with D uncertain. CDR1 MDHEN and CDR2 SYDVKM come from the germline V gene. Between the trimmed V and J ends, which lost 5 bases and 3 bases, there was a span of 11 bases. There are 14 residues in the CDR3. The DNA for the CDR3 is TGTGCCAGCAGTACGAGACGAGGCAAAAACATTCAGTACTTC. It specifies CASSTRRGKNIQYF.

This chain uses TRBV3-1 (or the pseudogene TRBV3-2) with TRBJ1-6; no firm D call. Trimming cost V 6 bases and J 8 bases, with 14 bases left between them. CDR3 length: 14 residues. Germline V lookup: CDR1 LGHDT, CDR2 YNNKEL (reference sequence). The CDR3: CASSPAVSDSPLHF. Written as DNA, the CDR3 is TGTGCCAGCAGTCCCGCCGTCTCGGATTCACCCCTCCACTTT.

CDR3 sequence reads: CASSLGTGSSSGNTIYF. The CDR3 DNA is TGCGCCAGCAGCTTAGGGACAGGGTCGAGCTCTGGAAACACCATATATTTT. The V and J genes are TRBV5-1 and TRBJ1-3; 9 bases line up with TRBD1. With V trimmed by 2 bases and J by 0 bases, 6 bases remained unmatched. The CDR3 sequence is 17 residues long. Germline loops: CDR1 SGHRS, CDR2 YFSETQ. Full variable domain (outside the CDR3, taken from reference TRBV5-1 and TRBJ1-3): KAGVTQTPRYLIKTRGQQVTLSCSPISGHRSVSWYQQTPGQGLQFLFEYFSETQRNKGNFPGRFSGRQFSNSRSEMNVSTLELGDSALYLCASSLGTGSSSGNTIYFGEGSWLTVV.

The chain employs TRBV11-2 and TRBJ1-6; D may be TRBD1 (6 bases). Trimming removed 2 bases from V and 4 bases from J, with 15 bases in between. CDR1 and CDR2 (germline): SGHAT, FQNNGV. The CDR3 contains 17 residues. CDR3 region: CASSLPHQGLYNSPLHF. In DNA, the CDR3 is TGTGCCAGCAGCTTACCCCACCAGGGGTTATATAATTCACCCCTCCACTTT.

This clone was picked up one time. The chain has TRBV7-2 and TRBJ1-1; TRBD1 agrees at 7 bases. Germline lookup yields CDR1 SGHTA and CDR2 FQGNSA. The CDR3 consists of 13 residues. With 5 bases clipped from V and 5 bases from J, the junction kept 5 bases outside the gene matches. The CDR3 bases are TGTGCCAGCAGCGGACGACAGGGAACTGAAGCTTTCTTT. Encoded protein: CASSGRQGTEAFF.

J is TRBJ1-2 and V is TRBV6-5, with D possibly TRBD1 on 5 matching bases. Germline CDR1 reads MNHEY; CDR2 reads SVGAGI. This CDR3 has 12 residues. V shed 6 bases and J shed 3 bases, with 8 bases lying between them. CDR3 DNA: TGTGCCAGCAGGACAGAGGACTATGGCTACACCTTC. As protein: CASRTEDYGYTF.

This chain uses TRBV6-2 or TRBV6-3 with TRBJ2-2; 9 bases are shared with TRBD1. Germline CDR1 MNHEY, CDR2 SVGEGT. V shed 5 bases and J 9 bases; nucleotides not matched to a gene: 7. This CDR3 spans 14 amino acids. CDR3 bases: TGTGCCAGCAGTCCGGGACAGGGTTTCCGGGAGCTGTTTTTT. Its translation is CASSPGQGFRELFF.

The chain combines TRBV21-1 with TRBJ1-2; the D call of TRBD1 is as the table states it, not checked on the DNA. TRBV21-1 constitutes a pseudogene. This CDR3 region has 17 residues. CDR3 DNA: TGTGCCAGCAGCAAATCAACCCCACGTTGGGACAGCTATGGCTACACCTTC. This gives the protein CASSKSTPRWDSYGYTF.

The rearrangement links TRBV7-9 to TRBJ1-2, with TRBD1 identical over 7 bases. This CDR3 region has 13 residues. V shed 7 bases, J shed 4 bases, and the junction held 6 bases outside the gene matches. Germline V gene sequence: CDR1 SEHNR, CDR2 FQNEAQ (reference sequence). The CDR3 region is CASTPDRTYGYTF. DNA for the CDR3: TGTGCCAGCACCCCGGACAGGACCTATGGCTACACCTTC. The complete variable domain, with remaining parts taken from reference TRBV7-9 and TRBJ1-2, reads DTGVSQNPRHKITKRGQNVTFRCDPISEHNRLYWYRQTLGQGPEFLTYFQNEAQLEKSRLLSDRFSAERPKGSFSTLEIQRTEQGDSAMYLCASTPDRTYGYTFGSGTRLTVV.

The V gene is TRBV7-2, the J gene TRBJ1-2; no clear D. The V end lost 5 bases, the J end lost 2 bases, and 24 bases lay between the germline ends. This CDR3 region has 18 residues. CDR1 and CDR2 from the germline V gene are SGHTA and FQGNSA. CDR3 coding DNA: TGTGCCAGCAGCCCTACCAGTGTTAGAGGGCTCTTGAACTATGGCTACACCTTC. This translates into CASSPTSVRGLLNYGYTF.

This clone was counted a single time. One end of the junction fails to match germline, which may point to a read error. The J gene is TRBJ2-1, the V gene TRBV7-8; weak D call: TRBD2 (7 bases). Germline V gene lookup returns CDR1 SGHVS and CDR2 FQNEAQ. The length of the CDR3 is 15 residues. CDR3 sequence (DNA): TGTGCCAACAGCTTAGGCGGGGGCCATTACAATGAGCAGTTCTTC. This encodes CANSLGGGHYNEQFF. The variable domain in full, with the rest retrieved from reference TRBV7-8 and TRBJ2-1, is GAGVSQSPRYKVAKRGQDVALRCDPISGHVSLFWYQQALGQGPEFLTYFQNEAQLDKSGLPSDRFFAERPEGSVSTLKIQRTQQEDSAVYLCANSLGGGHYNEQFFGPGTRLTVL.

The chain couples TRBV6-5 to TRBJ1-3; D possibly corresponds to TRBD1 (6 bases). Trimming took 7 bases from V and 4 from J, leaving 14 bases between them. The V gene's germline CDR1 is MNHEY and CDR2 SVGAGI. The CDR3 loop spans 14 amino acids. In DNA form, the CDR3 reads TGTGCCAGCACGACGGACAGATCCGGAAACACCATATATTTT. It codes for CASTTDRSGNTIYF.

This chain uses TRBV6-2 or TRBV6-3 with TRBJ2-1; weak D call: TRBD2 (6 bases). The germline gives CDR1 MNHEY, CDR2 SVGEGT. This CDR3 has 14 residues. The V and J ends lost 0 bases and 4 bases respectively, with 7 bases between them. The CDR3 sequence: CASSYSREYNEQFF. The CDR3 DNA follows: TGTGCCAGCAGTTACTCCCGGGAGTACAATGAGCAGTTCTTC.

The chain has TRBV27 and TRBJ1-5; D remains unclear. The CDR3 spans 12 residues. The germline V gene has CDR1 MNHEY and CDR2 SMNVEV (reference sequence). V lost 5 bases, J lost 6 bases, and 8 bases lay in between. The CDR3 sequence: CASSPLGQPQHF. In nucleotides, the CDR3 is TGTGCCAGCAGTCCCCTAGGTCAGCCCCAGCATTTT.

The CDR3 nucleotides are TGTGCCACCAGTGACCCGCTAGCGGGTGGGAAAGAGACCCAGTACTTC. Protein: CATSDPLAGGKETQYF. The rearrangement links TRBV24-1 to TRBJ2-5, with TRBD2 matching 8 bases. This CDR3 has 16 residues. Looked up from germline, CDR1 is KGHDR and CDR2 is SFDVKD. V shed 4 bases, J shed 3 bases, and the junction held 9 bases outside the gene matches.

V and J are TRBV28 and TRBJ1-6, with D possibly matching TRBD1 (5 bases). CDR1 and CDR2 (germline): MDHEN, SYDVKM. The CDR3 contains 14 residues. V was shortened by 10 bases and J by 10 bases, with 20 bases between the two germline ends. The CDR3 region has the DNA TGTGCCACCCGTGGGATATGGCGGGACTCACCCCTCCACTTT. Its translation: CATRGIWRDSPLHF.

This chain connects TRBV5-5 to TRBJ1-2; 8 nucleotides agree with TRBD1. CDR1 SGHKS and CDR2 YYEKEE come from the germline V gene (reference sequence). The junction had 5 bases not matched to a gene; V was cut back by 4 bases and J by 0 bases. This CDR3 has 15 residues. CDR3 nucleotide sequence: TGTGCCAGCAGCAAAGGACAGGGAGCTAACTATGGCTACACCTTC. Protein sequence: CASSKGQGANYGYTF.

CDR3 sequence: CASSLSSWGEYF. CDR3 nucleotides: TGTGCCAGCAGCTTGTCGTCGTGGGGGGAGTACTTC. The gene calls are TRBV5-6 and TRBJ2-5; a possible D gene is TRBD2 (6 bases). This CDR3 comprises 12 residues. Germline CDR1 is SGHDT and CDR2 is YYEEEE. V lost 1 base to trimming and J lost 12 bases, with 13 bases between them. The full variable domain, with the rest looked up from reference TRBV5-6 and TRBJ2-5, is DAGVTQSPTHLIKTRGQQVTLRCSPKSGHDTVSWYQQALGQGPQFIFQYYEEEERQRGNFPDRFSGHQFPNYSSELNVNALLLGDSALYLCASSLSSWGEYFGPGTRLLVL.

The rearrangement links TRBV28 to TRBJ2-2; tentative D call: TRBD1 (5 bases). This CDR3 spans 16 amino acids. V was trimmed by 7 bases and J by 2 bases, leaving 17 bases between them. Germline V gene data show CDR1 as MDHEN and CDR2 as SYDVKM. The CDR3 region has the DNA TGTGCCAGCACCTACCTGGGGCATGAAAACACCGGGGAGCTGTTTTTT. As protein: CASTYLGHENTGELFF.

The chain uses TRBV12-3 or TRBV12-4 and TRBJ2-7; tentatively, D is TRBD1 (5 bases). This CDR3 has 13 residues. V was pared by 1 base and J by 3 bases, with 7 bases between. The CDR3 bases are TGTGCCAGCAGTTTAGTCCAGGGCTACGAGCAGTACTTC. Protein: CASSLVQGYEQYF.

The rearrangement uses TRBV18 and TRBJ1-2; D is unclear. The ends were cut back, 4 bases at V and 6 bases at J, with 9 bases in the middle. This CDR3 has 12 residues. CDR1 and CDR2 (germline): KGHSH, LQKENI. CDR3 DNA: TGTGCCAGCTCACGTCCTAATGATGGCTACACCTTC. Amino acid sequence: CASSRPNDGYTF.

The rearrangement links TRBV5-6 to TRBJ2-7; TRBD1 aligns across 7 bases. Trimming took 0 bases from V and 0 from J; bases not matched to a gene: 3. CDR3 length equals 15 residues. Germline CDR1 SGHDT, CDR2 YYEEEE. The chain's CDR3 is CASSLGTGSSYEQYF. CDR3 DNA sequence: TGTGCCAGCAGCTTGGGGACAGGAAGCTCCTACGAGCAGTACTTC.